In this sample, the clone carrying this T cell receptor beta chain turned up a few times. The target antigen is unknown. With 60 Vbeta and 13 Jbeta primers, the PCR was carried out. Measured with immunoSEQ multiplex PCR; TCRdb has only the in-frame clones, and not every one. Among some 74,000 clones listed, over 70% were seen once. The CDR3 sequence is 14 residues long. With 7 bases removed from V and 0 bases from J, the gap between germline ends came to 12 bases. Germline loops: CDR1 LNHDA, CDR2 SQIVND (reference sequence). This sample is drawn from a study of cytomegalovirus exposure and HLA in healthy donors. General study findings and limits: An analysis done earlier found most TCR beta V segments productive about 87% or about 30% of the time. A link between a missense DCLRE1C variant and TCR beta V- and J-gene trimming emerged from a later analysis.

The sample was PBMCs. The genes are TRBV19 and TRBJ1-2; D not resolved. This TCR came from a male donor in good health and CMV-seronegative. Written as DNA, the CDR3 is TGTGCCAGTAACTTCAGAGGGACTAACTATGGCTACACCTTC. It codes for CASNFRGTNYGYTF.